A single sample is the source of the 30 T cell receptor beta chains below, sequenced in a study of prognosis after radiotherapy for stage I lung cancer (dated by TCRdb to the early 2020s). Sequencing instrument: Illumina HiSeq 3000. Two rounds of multiplex PCR on genomic DNA were used to amplify the TCR beta CDR3 region. In the first PCR round, primers specific to each TRBV and TRBJ gene were used, and the primer sequences were filed in Chinese patent CN105087789A. TCRdb passed the public sequencing reads through fastp at Q25 and MiXCR, retaining productive beta sequences. Each CDR3 protein appears once, grouped with its most common genes and DNA. This sample is represented by roughly 26,000 distinct CDR3 sequences; around 32% of them were singletons. Around a third of the sample belongs to the ten largest clones. The specimen was PBMCs, collected before or after stereotactic body radiation therapy (not recorded which). The source is a donor of 50 years or more with non-small cell lung cancer.

This clonotype was detected ten times or more. The chain links TRBV29-1 to TRBJ1-1, with D perhaps matching TRBD1 (5 bases). Germline values: CDR1 SQVTM, CDR2 ANQGSEA. The CDR3 covers 12 residues. Here the CDR3 DNA reads TGCATAGCAGGGATTGGGAACACTGAAGCTTTCTTT. Translating gives CIAGIGNTEAFF.

This clonotype came up many times. The genes are TRBV18 and TRBJ1-5; 9 positions match TRBD1. The CDR3 is 15 residues long. The ends lost 0 bases at V and 5 bases at J; junction bases unmatched: 2. Germline V gene lookup returns CDR1 KGHSH and CDR2 LQKENI. CDR3 nucleotide sequence: TGTGCCAGCTCACCACCCGGACAGGGGTATCAGCCCCAGCATTTT. Translated, it gives CASSPPGQGYQPQHF. Combining the CDR3 with reference TRBV18 and TRBJ1-5 gives the whole variable domain NAGVMQNPRHLVRRRGQEARLRCSPMKGHSHVYWYRQLPEEGLKFMVYLQKENIIDESGMPKERFSAEFPKEGPSILRIQQVVRGDSAAYFCASSPPGQGYQPQHFGDGTRLSIL.

The genes are TRBV7-9 and TRBJ1-5; maybe TRBD1 (5 bases). This CDR3 spans 14 amino acids. V was clipped by 2 bases and J by 8 bases, with 13 bases between them. CDR1 is SEHNR and CDR2 is FQNEAQ in the germline V gene (reference sequence). The CDR3 here is CASSLPGIGKPQHF. Written as DNA, the CDR3 is TGTGCCAGCAGCTTACCAGGGATAGGTAAGCCCCAGCATTTT.

This clonotype has a count of ten or more. The J gene is TRBJ1-2, the V gene TRBV6-5; the D is unclear. Deletions cut 4 bases from V and 6 bases from J, with 6 bases between. CDR3 length: 11 residues. CDR1 MNHEY and CDR2 SVGAGI come from the germline V gene. The CDR3 DNA follows: TGTGCCAGCAGTTTTGGGAATGGCTACACCTTC. This sequence encodes CASSFGNGYTF.

This clonotype was observed at least ten times. The chain carries TRBV4-1 and TRBJ1-5; no clear D gene. This CDR3 is built from 16 residues. Per the germline V gene, CDR1 is MGHRA and CDR2 is YSYEKL. Trimming shortened V by 1 base and J by 2 bases, and 12 bases separated the two germline ends. The CDR3: CASSQGGDGRNQPQHF. The CDR3 nucleotides read TGCGCCAGCAGCCAAGGAGGAGACGGGCGCAATCAGCCCCAGCATTTT.

The table lists this clonotype with many counts. The rearrangement links TRBV28 to TRBJ2-5; D not resolved. V lost 11 bases and J lost 2, with 18 bases in between. The CDR3 loop spans 14 amino acids. Germline loops: CDR1 MDHEN, CDR2 SYDVKM. CDR3: CAHGPLGRQETQYF. CDR3 coding DNA: TGTGCCCACGGCCCCTTGGGCCGGCAAGAGACCCAGTACTTC.

This chain connects TRBV7-2 to TRBJ2-5, with 8 positions matching TRBD2. Germline lookup yields CDR1 SGHTA and CDR2 FQGNSA. The CDR3 spans 14 residues. Trimming cost V 5 bases and J 2 bases; bases outside gene matches: 4. Here the CDR3 reads CASSREGPQETQYF. DNA for the CDR3: TGTGCCAGCAGCCGGGAGGGGCCACAAGAGACCCAGTACTTC.

With respect to this clonotype: A much more abundant neighbour one base away suggests this may be a read error. The chain employs TRBV2 and TRBJ1-4, with D possibly being TRBD1 (6 bases). The CDR3 contains 14 residues. The V gene's germline CDR1 is SNHLY and CDR2 FYNNEI. V lost 6 bases, J lost 6 bases, and 14 bases lay in between. The CDR3 nucleotides read TGTGCCAGCAGGCCTCGGCACAGGGATGAAAAACTGTTTTTT. It translates to CASRPRHRDEKLFF.

As to this clonotype: With only one base between it and a far larger clone, this is likely a read error. J is TRBJ2-5 and V is TRBV6-2 or TRBV6-3, with unresolved D. This CDR3 comprises 12 residues. Germline-derived CDR1 and CDR2 are MNHEY and SVGEGT. The ends were cut back, 6 bases at V and 2 bases at J, with 7 bases in the middle. CDR3 nucleotides: TGTGCCAGCAGGGTATTTCAAGAGACCCAGTACTTC. Its protein product is CASRVFQETQYF.

This clonotype has ten or more counts. V usage is TRBV7-3 and J usage is TRBJ2-3; 12 bases line up with TRBD1. Per germline, CDR1 SGHTA and CDR2 FQGTGA. CDR3 length equals 12 residues. With 4 bases clipped from V and 10 bases from J, the junction kept 0 bases outside the gene matches. The CDR3 is CASSWDRGPQYF. The CDR3 DNA follows: TGTGCCAGCAGCTGGGACAGGGGGCCGCAGTATTTT.

The chain recombines TRBV28 with TRBJ2-7; D is ambiguous. V shed 6 bases and J shed 9 bases, with 21 bases lying between them. The CDR3 is made up of 14 amino acids. The V gene's germline CDR1 is MDHEN and CDR2 SYDVKM. Here the CDR3 reads CASSATTTSLGQYF. In DNA form, the CDR3 reads TGTGCCAGCAGCGCAACGACAACCTCCTTAGGGCAGTACTTC.

The sample holds one count of this clonotype. This chain links TRBV28 with TRBJ1-6, with 11 nucleotides matching TRBD1. The length of the CDR3 is 18 residues. V lost 7 bases to trimming and J lost 6 bases; unmatched junction nucleotides: 14. Germline V gene sequence: CDR1 MDHEN, CDR2 SYDVKM. For the CDR3, the DNA is TGTGCCAGCACCACCCCCCCGGGACAGGGGGATATTAATTCACCCCTCCACTTT. This gives the protein CASTTPPGQGDINSPLHF. Full variable domain (outside the CDR3, taken from reference TRBV28 and TRBJ1-6): DVKVTQSSRYLVKRTGEKVFLECVQDMDHENMFWYRQDPGLGLRLIYFSYDVKMKEKGDIPEGYSVSREKKERFSLILESASTNQTSMYLCASTTPPGQGDINSPLHFGNGTRLTVT.

V is TRBV7-9 and J is TRBJ1-4; D is uncertain. The CDR3 consists of 16 residues. V was trimmed by 5 bases and J by 0 bases, leaving 13 bases between them. The V gene's germline CDR1 is SEHNR and CDR2 FQNEAQ (reference sequence). The DNA of the CDR3 is TGTGCCAGCAGCCGGGAAAGAGCATCAACTAATGAAAAACTGTTTTTT. Amino acid sequence: CASSRERASTNEKLFF.

Regarding this clonotype: A much larger clone lies one base from this, so it may be a read error. J is TRBJ2-5 and V is TRBV6-1; 10 bases are a match to TRBD1. The CDR3 is 13 residues long. Germline assignment: CDR1 MNHNS and CDR2 SASEGT. V lost 11 bases, J lost 8 bases, and 11 bases stayed unmatched. DNA of the CDR3: TGTGCCGGGGCGACAGGGGGCTGGGATACCCAGTACTTC. Amino acid sequence: CAGATGGWDTQYF.

This clonotype was seen ten or more times. The chain recombines TRBV28 with TRBJ2-2; the D gene is possibly TRBD2 (5 bases). The germline CDR1 and CDR2 sequences are MDHEN and SYDVKM. The CDR3 length is 17 residues. Deletions cut 6 bases from V and 3 bases from J, with 20 bases between. CDR3 sequence (DNA): TGTGCCAGCAGCTCCTCCGTGGCGGGCATGGACACCGGGGAGCTGTTTTTT. Its protein is CASSSSVAGMDTGELFF.

This clonotype was picked up many times. The chain has TRBV5-8 and TRBJ2-2; D is undetermined. Looked up from germline, CDR1 is SGHTS and CDR2 is YDEGEE. V was pared by 4 bases and J by 3 bases, with 10 bases between. The CDR3 is 14 residues long. The CDR3 bases are TGTGCCAGCAGCCGTTGGTCGGACACCGGGGAGCTGTTTTTT. Its protein product is CASSRWSDTGELFF.

The chain links TRBV6-1 to TRBJ1-6; 7 bases are shared with TRBD1. V lost 4 bases, J lost 7 bases, and 4 bases stayed unmatched. This CDR3 has 14 residues. Germline CDR1 and CDR2: MNHNS and SASEGT. Here the CDR3 reads CASSGQGSNSPLHF. The CDR3, as DNA: TGTGCCAGCAGTGGACAGGGTTCGAATTCACCCCTCCACTTT.

This clonotype was observed many times. The gene calls are TRBV20-1 and TRBJ2-1; 15 nucleotides match TRBD2. The ends lost 6 bases at V and 0 bases at J; junction bases unmatched: 6. The CDR3 totals 17 residues. In germline, CDR1 is DFQATT, CDR2 SNEGSKA (reference sequence). CDR3 loop: CSARTSGGASSYNEQFF. The CDR3 DNA reads as TGCAGTGCCAGGACTAGCGGGGGGGCAAGCTCCTACAATGAGCAGTTCTTC.

About this clonotype: A far larger clone is a single base away, which makes a read error likely. The V call is TRBV7-2, the J call TRBJ2-3; D is uncertain. Trimming removed 5 bases from V and 6 bases from J, with 12 bases in between. The germline CDR1 and CDR2 sequences are SGHTA and FQGNSA. CDR3 length: 13 residues. CDR3 sequence reads: CASSTRPSDTQYF. CDR3 coding DNA: TGTGCCAGCAGCACGCGACCGTCGGATACGCAGTATTTT.

This clonotype was recorded at least ten times. The chain is built from TRBV7-8 and TRBJ1-1, with unresolved D. This CDR3 spans 12 amino acids. The germline CDR1 and CDR2 sequences are SGHVS and FQNEAQ. With 4 bases removed from V and 3 bases from J, the gap between germline ends came to 6 bases. The CDR3 here is CASSYVDTEAFF. The CDR3, as DNA: TGTGCCAGCAGCTACGTAGACACTGAAGCTTTCTTT.

With respect to this clonotype: It is likely a read error: a sequence one base away is far more abundant. V usage is TRBV7-9 and J usage is TRBJ1-6, with D perhaps TRBD1 (6 bases). This CDR3 is built from 14 residues. Per the germline V gene, CDR1 is SEHNR and CDR2 is FQNEAQ (reference sequence). The CDR3 sequence is CASSVDSYNSPLNF. CDR3 DNA sequence: TGTGCCAGCAGCGTGGACAGTTATAATTCACCCCTCAACTTT.

This clonotype appeared many times. The V gene is TRBV6-5, the J gene TRBJ1-2; 9 bases align to TRBD1. Germline V gene data show CDR1 as MNHEY and CDR2 as SVGAGI. Unmatched junction bases numbered 5, after V lost 4 bases and J lost 5 bases. The CDR3 contains 14 residues. DNA for the CDR3: TGTGCCAGCAGTTCCACAGGGGGCGGGTATGGCTACACCTTC. Translation: CASSSTGGGYGYTF.

The V gene is TRBV19, the J gene TRBJ2-2; TRBD1 matches 7 bases. CDR3 length: 15 residues. V lost 1 base to trimming and J lost 5 bases; unmatched junction nucleotides: 4. Germline V gives CDR1 LNHDA, CDR2 SQIVND (reference sequence). The CDR3 protein is CASSIVGTATGELFF. CDR3 nucleotide sequence: TGTGCCAGTAGTATAGTCGGGACAGCTACCGGGGAGCTGTTTTTT.

This clonotype was detected ten times or more. The chain links TRBV18 to TRBJ2-7; 7 nucleotides agree with TRBD1. The V and J ends lost 2 bases and 3 bases, in that order; junction bases with no gene match: 7. This CDR3 region has 15 residues. The V gene's germline CDR1 is KGHSH and CDR2 LQKENI. Here the CDR3 reads CASSPNPGGSYEQYF. CDR3 DNA sequence: TGTGCCAGCTCACCAAACCCAGGGGGTAGCTACGAGCAGTACTTC. The variable domain in full, completed from reference TRBV18 and TRBJ2-7, reads NAGVMQNPRHLVRRRGQEARLRCSPMKGHSHVYWYRQLPEEGLKFMVYLQKENIIDESGMPKERFSAEFPKEGPSILRIQQVVRGDSAAYFCASSPNPGGSYEQYFGPGTRLTVT.

As for this clonotype: A single base separates this from a much larger clone, so it may be a read error. The rearrangement uses TRBV18 and TRBJ2-7; a weak D match, TRBD2 (5 bases). Trimming cost V 1 base and J 6 bases, with 16 bases left between them. Germline CDR1 KGHSH, CDR2 LQKENI. The CDR3 length is 15 residues. CDR3 bases: TGTGCCAGCTCACCACTGTTGGGAGAAGTGAGCGAGCAGTACTTC. It is translated as CASSPLLGEVSEQYF.

The V call is TRBV28, the J call TRBJ1-2, with D unclear. The germline CDR1 and CDR2 sequences are MDHEN and SYDVKM. Trimming took off 2 bases at V and 12 bases at J, with 22 bases between the two ends. The CDR3 length is 15 residues. CDR3 sequence reads: CASSLTPTWMGGHTF. CDR3 sequence (DNA): TGTGCCAGCAGTTTAACCCCGACATGGATGGGAGGCCACACCTTC.

A few counts support this clonotype. A much larger clone sits a single nucleotide away, making a read error possible. The chain uses TRBV7-3 and TRBJ1-2; D possibly corresponds to TRBD1 (5 bases). The CDR3 is 13 amino acids. Germline V CDR1 and CDR2: SGHTA, FQGTGA. CDR3 in amino acids: CAGSLGVGAGYTF. CDR3 coding DNA: TGTGCCGGCAGCTTAGGTGTAGGGGCTGGCTACACCTTC.

Concerning this clonotype: Sequence at one end of the junction differs from germline and may be a read error. The chain has TRBV6-4 and TRBJ2-7; D not resolved. The CDR3 has 16 amino acids. Germline CDR1 and CDR2: MRHNA and SNTAGT. CDR3 in amino acids: CASSESSYRSNYKQYF. CDR3 sequence (DNA): TGTGCCAGCAGTGAAAGTAGTTACAGATCAAACTACAAGCAGTACTTC.

This clonotype appeared many times. This chain links TRBV5-1 with TRBJ2-7; no firm D call. Germline values: CDR1 SGHRS, CDR2 YFSETQ. Trimming took off 7 bases at V and 0 bases at J, with 14 bases between the two ends. The CDR3 sequence is 14 residues long. DNA for the CDR3: TGCGCCAGCCACCGAGAAGGTTCCTCCTACGAGCAGTACTTC. Amino acids: CASHREGSSYEQYF.

Turning to this clonotype: A read error may produce the germline difference seen at one junction end. V and J are TRBV7-2 and TRBJ2-2; D is tentatively TRBD1 or TRBD2 (5 bases each). This CDR3 region has 16 residues. Germline V gene data show CDR1 as SGHTA and CDR2 as FQGNSA. The CDR3 DNA is TGTGCCAGCAGCCACGGGGCCAGGGCTAACACCTGGGAGCTGTTTTTT. This encodes CASSHGARANTWELFF.